Each of the 27 T cell receptor beta chains below was sequenced from the same sample in a study of shared clonotypes between healthy human individuals. Sequencing was performed with immunoSEQ multiplex PCR; in TCRdb, only in-frame clones are kept and a portion is missing. The table has 600,000 to 750,000 clones, 55% to 80% seen once. Sequenced material: memory CD4+ T cells sorted from blood. Subset indicated: CD45RA-negative fraction. These receptors were obtained from a woman in her thirties in good health.

This clone was seen only once. CDR3 bases: TGTGCCAGCAGCGTTCTAGTTAACACAGATACGCAGTATTTT. Its protein product is CASSVLVNTDTQYF. This chain links TRBV9 with TRBJ2-3; the D is unclear. Germline V gives CDR1 SGDLS, CDR2 YYNGEE. V was pared by 2 bases and J by 2 bases, with 9 bases between. This CDR3 comprises 14 residues.

This clone appeared a single time. A single base separates this from a much larger clone, so it may be a read error. The rearrangement uses TRBV5-1 and TRBJ2-2, with D hard to call. CDR1 and CDR2 (germline): SGHRS, YFSETQ. V lost 4 bases to trimming and J lost 1 base, with 5 bases between them. The length of the CDR3 is 13 residues. The CDR3 DNA reads as TGCGCCAGCAGCCGGCTGAACACCGGGGAGCTGTTTTTT. Its protein product is CASSRLNTGELFF.

This chain uses TRBV7-3 with TRBJ2-7, with 8 bases lining up with TRBD1. CDR3 length: 15 amino acids. Looked up from germline, CDR1 is SGHTA and CDR2 is FQGTGA. J lost 5 bases, V lost 0 bases, and 6 bases had no gene match. The DNA for the CDR3 is TGTGCCAGCAGCTTAACGACCGGCAGGGGGCACGAGCAGTACTTC. It codes for CASSLTTGRGHEQYF. The whole variable domain, filled in from reference TRBV7-3 and TRBJ2-7, reads GAGVSQTPSNKVTEKGKYVELRCDPISGHTALYWYRQSLGQGPEFLIYFQGTGAADDSGLPNDRFFAVRPEGSVSTLKIQRTERGDSAVYLCASSLTTGRGHEQYFGPGTRLTVT.

In the case of this clone: A far bigger clonotype differs at one base, so this is likely a read error. Other DNA sequences of this sample code for an identical CDR3. The chain recombines TRBV30 with TRBJ1-1, with D uncertain. The germline CDR1 and CDR2 sequences are GTSNPN and SVGIG (reference sequence). The CDR3 is made up of 13 amino acids. Trimming left V 3 bases short and J 0 bases short, with 8 bases between. This CDR3 reads CAWSALVNTEAFF. The CDR3 nucleotides read TGTGCCTGGAGCGCCTTAGTGAACACTGAAGCTTTCTTT.

The chain couples TRBV28 to TRBJ2-7, with TRBD1 identical over 9 bases. This CDR3 region has 15 residues. CDR1 and CDR2 (germline): MDHEN, SYDVKM. The J segment lost 7 bases and the V segment lost 3 bases, leaving 10 bases of the junction unmatched. CDR3 bases: TGTGCCAGCAGTTTCTCCGGGACAGGGTATCGGGAGCAGTACTTC. This sequence encodes CASSFSGTGYREQYF.

V gene TRBV6-6 combines with J gene TRBJ1-5; D is undetermined. CDR1 and CDR2 from the germline V gene are MNHNY and SVGAGI (reference sequence). With 2 bases removed from V and 3 bases from J, the gap between germline ends came to 5 bases. The CDR3 totals 13 residues. CDR3 nucleotides: TGTGCCAGCAGTTACGGCACCAATCAGCCCCAGCATTTT. Protein product: CASSYGTNQPQHF.

To note about this clone: An end of the junction differs from the germline gene, which may be a read error. V usage is TRBV7-9 and J usage is TRBJ2-1, with 11 bases identical to TRBD2. From germline, CDR1 is SEHNR and CDR2 FQNEAQ (reference sequence). The CDR3 is made up of 14 amino acids. CDR3 nucleotide sequence: TGTGCCAGCAGCTACCGACTAGCGGGATGGCCGCAGATCTTC. This gives the protein CASSYRLAGWPQIF.

The chain joins TRBV2 to TRBJ1-1; TRBD1 aligns across 7 bases. CDR1 is SNHLY and CDR2 is FYNNEI in the germline V gene. Germline trimming cut 2 bases from V and 0 bases from J; bases unmatched to any gene: 9. The CDR3 has 17 amino acids. The CDR3 loop reads CASSETGRGPMNTEAFF. The DNA for the CDR3 is TGTGCCAGCAGTGAAACCGGGAGGGGGCCCATGAACACTGAAGCTTTCTTT.

The rearrangement links TRBV9 to TRBJ2-5; 13 nucleotides align to TRBD2. The CDR3 loop spans 17 amino acids. After removal of 5 bases from V and 1 base from J, the junction contained 8 bases not matched to a gene. From germline, CDR1 is SGDLS and CDR2 YYNGEE. The CDR3 sequence is CASSPSRLAGGQETQYF. The CDR3 bases are TGTGCCAGCAGTCCCTCCCGACTAGCGGGGGGCCAAGAGACCCAGTACTTC.

The count of this clone is one. The chain couples TRBV5-1 to TRBJ1-2, with 7 bases that match TRBD1. The CDR3 is 12 amino acids. Per germline, CDR1 SGHRS and CDR2 YFSETQ. V shed 0 bases, J shed 11 bases, and the junction held 4 bases outside the gene matches. The DNA for the CDR3 is TGCGCCAGCAGCTTGGAGGGACAGACATACACCTTC. Its protein product is CASSLEGQTYTF.

V is TRBV6-5 and J is TRBJ2-7, with 7 bases identical to TRBD1. Losses at the gene ends were 2 bases for V and 5 bases for J; bases not matched to a gene: 6. Germline V lookup: CDR1 MNHEY, CDR2 SVGAGI. This CDR3 is 14 amino acids long. CDR3 DNA: TGTGCCAGCAGTTACGTCAGGGGGTCTGACGAGCAGTACTTC. It specifies CASSYVRGSDEQYF.

The V gene is TRBV18, the J gene TRBJ1-4, with 7 bases that match TRBD1. The germline V gene encodes CDR1 KGHSH and CDR2 LQKENI. V was pared by 5 bases and J by 7 bases, with 4 bases of the junction left unmatched. This CDR3 is 13 amino acids long. CDR3 sequence: CASSSGGLEKLFF. As DNA, the CDR3 is TGTGCCAGCTCATCAGGGGGGCTTGAAAAACTGTTTTTT. The complete variable domain, with remaining parts taken from reference TRBV18 and TRBJ1-4, reads NAGVMQNPRHLVRRRGQEARLRCSPMKGHSHVYWYRQLPEEGLKFMVYLQKENIIDESGMPKERFSAEFPKEGPSILRIQQVVRGDSAAYFCASSSGGLEKLFFGSGTQLSVL.

This chain links TRBV25-1 with TRBJ1-2; D unclear. From germline, CDR1 is MGHDK and CDR2 SYGVNS. CDR3 size: 14 residues. Trimming pared 6 bases from V and 4 bases from J, leaving 15 bases between. The CDR3 DNA reads TGTGCCAGCAGAGGACCCAAGGGTAGCTATGGCTACACCTTC. Protein product: CASRGPKGSYGYTF.

The chain couples TRBV6-1 to TRBJ1-2, with D hard to call. With 0 bases removed from V and 4 bases from J, the gap between germline ends came to 15 bases. Looked up from germline, CDR1 is MNHNS and CDR2 is SASEGT. The CDR3 loop spans 16 amino acids. The chain's CDR3 is CASSEASGRKGYGYTF. The CDR3 nucleotides read TGTGCCAGCAGTGAAGCCTCGGGGAGGAAAGGCTATGGCTACACCTTC.

The sample holds many counts of this clone. Given a much more abundant clone one base away, this may be a read error. The same CDR3 is also encoded by other DNA sequences in this sample. The chain combines TRBV5-1 with TRBJ2-2; 9 nucleotides agree with TRBD1. V dropped 2 bases and J dropped 3; count of bases not matched to a gene: 2. Germline loops: CDR1 SGHRS, CDR2 YFSETQ. There are 15 residues in the CDR3. The CDR3 region is CASSLGDRDTGELFF. For the CDR3, the DNA is TGCGCCAGCAGCTTAGGGGACAGGGACACCGGGGAGCTGTTTTTT.

This chain uses TRBV2 with TRBJ2-3; TRBD1 matches 10 bases. V lost 7 bases to trimming and J lost 4 bases; unmatched junction nucleotides: 5. The CDR3 has 14 residues. Germline CDR1 and CDR2: SNHLY and FYNNEI. The CDR3 protein is CASKRTGGSDTQYF. The CDR3 region has the DNA TGTGCCAGCAAGCGGACAGGGGGATCAGATACGCAGTATTTT. Together with reference TRBV2 and TRBJ2-3, the CDR3 gives the full variable domain: EPEVTQTPSHQVTQMGQEVILRCVPISNHLYFYWYRQILGQKVEFLVSFYNNEISEKSEIFDDQFSVERPDGSNFTLKIRSTKLEDSAMYFCASKRTGGSDTQYFGPGTRLTVL.

The V call is TRBV7-6, the J call TRBJ2-1; the match to TRBD1 covers 8 bases. J lost 0 bases, V lost 4 bases, and 14 bases had no gene match. CDR3 size: 19 residues. Germline V gives CDR1 SGHVS, CDR2 FNYEAQ. CDR3 loop: CASSSFQGAYTSSYNEQFF. CDR3 DNA: TGTGCCAGCAGCTCCTTCCAGGGGGCCTACACAAGCTCCTACAATGAGCAGTTCTTC. The full variable domain, its missing parts supplied by reference TRBV7-6 and TRBJ2-1, is GAGVSQSPRYKVTKRGQDVALRCDPISGHVSLYWYRQALGQGPEFLTYFNYEAQQDKSGLPNDRFSAERPEGSISTLTIQRTEQRDSAMYRCASSSFQGAYTSSYNEQFFGPGTRLTVL.

J is TRBJ2-5 and V is TRBV5-1; 8 bases line up with TRBD1. The end of the DNA aligns better with TRBJ2-7, so the J call may be wrong. This CDR3 contains 15 residues. CDR1 is SGHRS and CDR2 is YFSETQ in the germline V gene. The CDR3 spells CASSLADRDWYEQYF. The DNA of the CDR3 is TGCGCCAGCAGCTTGGCGGACAGGGACTGGTACGAGCAGTACTTC.

Comments on this clone: The sample carries other DNA sequences with the same CDR3. The gene calls are TRBV5-1 and TRBJ2-7; D not resolved. V shed 0 bases and J shed 6 bases, with 4 bases lying between them. Germline assignment: CDR1 SGHRS and CDR2 YFSETQ. The CDR3 loop spans 11 amino acids. The CDR3 DNA follows: TGCGCCAGCAGCTTGGCTGGCGAGCAGTACTTC. It specifies CASSLAGEQYF.

V is TRBV5-1 and J is TRBJ2-5, with D unclear. V gave up 4 bases and J gave up 5 bases, with 18 bases separating them. Germline-derived CDR1 and CDR2 are SGHRS and YFSETQ. CDR3 size: 15 residues. CDR3 residues: CASSASHQAVETQYF. The CDR3 DNA is TGCGCCAGCAGCGCTTCCCACCAGGCGGTGGAGACCCAGTACTTC.

The chain couples TRBV2 to TRBJ2-7; TRBD1 agrees at 9 bases. Trimming at V came to 4 bases and at J to 2 bases, leaving 3 bases not matched to a gene. Per the germline V gene, CDR1 is SNHLY and CDR2 is FYNNEI. This CDR3 contains 14 residues. The CDR3 region is CASSARQGAYEQYF. The CDR3 nucleotides are TGTGCCAGCAGTGCCCGACAGGGGGCCTACGAGCAGTACTTC.

This chain links TRBV14 with TRBJ2-3, with 12 bases aligning to TRBD2. CDR1 is SGHDN and CDR2 is FVKESK in the germline V gene. The ends lost 2 bases at V and 3 bases at J; junction bases unmatched: 6. This CDR3 region has 17 residues. The CDR3 DNA reads as TGTGCCAGCAGCCAACTTGGGACTAGCGGGTGGACAGATACGCAGTATTTT. Protein product: CASSQLGTSGWTDTQYF.

The rearrangement links TRBV5-3 to TRBJ2-3; TRBD2 matches 16 bases. TRBV5-3 carries the ORF label, with uncertain function. The CDR3 loop spans 17 amino acids. Trimming at V came to 5 bases and at J to 5 bases, leaving 8 bases not matched to a gene. CDR3 sequence reads: CARSPGTSGRALDTQYF. CDR3 sequence (DNA): TGTGCCAGAAGTCCTGGGACTAGCGGGAGGGCCTTAGATACGCAGTATTTT.

The V gene is TRBV7-3, the J gene TRBJ1-1; no reliable D call. Germline V gives CDR1 SGHTA, CDR2 FQGTGA. The ends were cut back, 1 base at V and 1 base at J, with 13 bases in the middle. The CDR3 covers 16 residues. Here the CDR3 reads CASSLMEPIPNTEAFF. Here the CDR3 DNA reads TGTGCCAGCAGCTTAATGGAGCCCATCCCGAACACTGAAGCTTTCTTT.

The rearrangement uses TRBV5-1 and TRBJ1-2; TRBD1 aligns across 7 bases. The CDR3 contains 14 residues. The germline V gene has CDR1 SGHRS and CDR2 YFSETQ. V trimming: 3 bases; J trimming: 7 bases; junction bases outside the gene matches: 9. The CDR3 DNA reads TGCGCCAGCAGCTCCGGGACAGAGTCCGGTGGCTACACCTTC. It translates to CASSSGTESGGYTF.

This clone occurred many times. The rearrangement uses TRBV10-3 and TRBJ2-1; 9 nucleotides agree with TRBD2. V trimming: 6 bases; J trimming: 7 bases; junction bases outside the gene matches: 13. The CDR3 runs to 16 residues. CDR1 is ENHRY, CDR2 SYGVKD, per germline. CDR3 amino acids: CAIRGSAGGPVNEQFF. CDR3 nucleotide sequence: TGTGCCATCAGGGGGAGTGCGGGAGGGCCAGTGAATGAGCAGTTCTTC.

This clone has a handful of counts. Other DNA sequences in this sample translate to the same CDR3. The chain uses TRBV27 and TRBJ1-2, with TRBD1 matching over 7 bases. From germline, CDR1 is MNHEY and CDR2 SMNVEV (reference sequence). J lost 2 bases, V lost 5 bases, and 5 bases had no gene match. The CDR3 has 14 residues. CDR3 nucleotides: TGTGCCAGCAGTCTAGGGGGCGGGAACTATGGCTACACCTTC. This encodes CASSLGGGNYGYTF.